This T cell receptor beta chain was sequenced in a study of blood T cell repertoires in COVID-19. Produced via immunoSEQ multiplex PCR; TCRdb's table is partial and in-frame only. The sample holds more than 95,000 clones, roughly 90% seen once. This CDR3 region has 15 residues. Germline V gene sequence: CDR1 SGHDN, CDR2 FVKESK. V lost 3 bases to trimming and J lost 1 base, with 10 bases between them. Sequenced material: peripheral blood. The chain uses TRBV14 and TRBJ1-3, with D possibly matching TRBD1 (6 bases). The TCR originated in a man in his fifties with acute or convalescent COVID-19. CDR3 residues: CASSHRQDSGNTIYF. DNA of the CDR3: TGTGCCAGCAGCCACCGACAGGATTCTGGAAACACCATATATTTT.